The 23 T cell receptor beta chains below all came from one sample that was sequenced in a study of T cell responses to AZD1222 COVID-19 vaccine. Method: immunoSEQ multiplex PCR; TCRdb's copy keeps in-frame clones and lacks some. The sample contains approximately 100,000 clones, about 95% of which appear only once. Material: peripheral blood, obtained on day 0 of AZD1222 vaccination. These receptors came from an adult in good health.

The chain is built from TRBV5-8 and TRBJ1-3; 7 bases fit TRBD1. The CDR3 sequence is 16 residues long. The V and J ends lost 4 bases and 2 bases, in that order; junction bases with no gene match: 9. CDR1 and CDR2 (germline): SGHTS, YDEGEE. This chain's CDR3 is CASSKRTGMAGNTIYF. CDR3 bases: TGTGCCAGCAGCAAACGGACAGGAATGGCTGGAAACACCATATATTTT. The whole variable domain, remainder taken from reference TRBV5-8 and TRBJ1-3, is EAGVTQSPTHLIKTRGQQATLRCSPISGHTSVYWYQQALGLGLQFLLWYDEGEERNRGNFPPRFSGRQFPNYSSELNVNALELEDSALYLCASSKRTGMAGNTIYFGEGSWLTVV.

This clone appeared a single time. The chain is built from TRBV27 and TRBJ2-1; D perhaps matches TRBD2 (6 bases). This CDR3 spans 15 amino acids. Germline CDR1 is MNHEY and CDR2 is SMNVEV (reference sequence). The V gene lost 2 bases and the J gene lost 6 bases, with 14 bases spanning the gap. In DNA form, the CDR3 reads TGTGCCAGCAGTTTAGGTTACGGGAGAGGCAATGAGCAGTTCTTC. It codes for CASSLGYGRGNEQFF.

The chain has TRBV24-1 and TRBJ2-7; 8 bases are shared with TRBD1. Germline CDR1 is KGHDR and CDR2 is SFDVKD. This CDR3 region has 16 residues. After removal of 4 bases from V and 3 bases from J, the junction contained 10 bases not matched to a gene. As DNA, the CDR3 is TGTGCCACCAGTGACCCGCTCCGGGACAGGTACTACGAGCAGTACTTC. Translated, it gives CATSDPLRDRYYEQYF.

The chain links TRBV10-3 to TRBJ2-5; 9 bases agree with TRBD1. Germline loops: CDR1 ENHRY, CDR2 SYGVKD. Germline trimming cut 10 bases from V and 5 bases from J; bases unmatched to any gene: 5. The CDR3 contains 12 residues. The CDR3 sequence: CATGQGSETQYF. CDR3 DNA sequence: TGTGCCACGGGACAGGGTAGCGAGACCCAGTACTTC.

A note on this clone: Relative to the germline gene, one junction end is altered; a read error may explain this. The chain uses TRBV7-7 and TRBJ2-7; D unresolved. The CDR3 sequence is 13 residues long. Germline CDR1 reads SSHAT; CDR2 reads FNYEAQ (reference sequence). Here the CDR3 reads CASSQSHDYEQYF. In DNA, the CDR3 is TGTGCTAGCAGCCAGTCACACGATTACGAGCAGTACTTC.

This chain connects TRBV30 to TRBJ1-1; 8 bases agree with TRBD1. This CDR3 is built from 14 residues. Trimming at V came to 5 bases and at J to 4 bases, leaving 9 bases not matched to a gene. The V gene's germline CDR1 is GTSNPN and CDR2 SVGIG (reference sequence). CDR3 in amino acids: CAWERQGRGTEAFF. The CDR3 DNA follows: TGTGCCTGGGAAAGACAGGGGCGAGGCACTGAAGCTTTCTTT.

A single count supports this clone. The DNA of the CDR3 is TGTGCCAGCAGTTTATCCCGAAGCGTCCCTCTAACCTTC. Its translation: CASSLSRSVPLTF. The J gene is TRBJ1-2, the V gene TRBV27; no reliable D call. CDR1 and CDR2 (germline): MNHEY, SMNVEV (reference sequence). This CDR3 has 13 amino acids. Trimming left V 0 bases short and J 14 bases short, with 16 bases between.

The rearrangement joins TRBV6-5 to TRBJ1-6; no firm D call. V was clipped by 10 bases and J by 7 bases, with 14 bases between them. The CDR3 contains 13 residues. Germline loops: CDR1 MNHEY, CDR2 SVGAGI. CDR3 sequence reads: CATRRQGNSPLHF. CDR3 DNA: TGTGCCACCCGCCGTCAAGGCAATTCACCCCTCCACTTT.

The sample holds one count of this clone. The chain uses TRBV7-3 and TRBJ2-5; D may be TRBD1 (7 bases). The CDR3 runs 16 residues. CDR1 is SGHTA, CDR2 FQGTGA, per germline. V was cut by 5 bases and J by 5 bases, with 21 bases left in between. The CDR3 loop is CASSPGLRGPKETQYF. DNA for the CDR3: TGTGCCAGCAGCCCAGGACTAAGGGGGCCCAAGGAGACCCAGTACTTC.

The rearrangement joins TRBV3-1 (or the pseudogene TRBV3-2) to TRBJ1-3; D is perhaps TRBD1 (6 bases). The V and J ends lost 1 base and 4 bases respectively, with 11 bases between them. CDR1 LGHDT and CDR2 YNNKEL come from the germline V gene (reference sequence). The CDR3 loop spans 15 amino acids. CDR3 sequence (DNA): TGTGCCAGCAGCCAAGCTGGAACAGGGGGAAACACCATATATTTT. Translation: CASSQAGTGGNTIYF.

The chain employs TRBV2 and TRBJ1-1; 9 bases are shared with TRBD1. In germline, CDR1 is SNHLY, CDR2 FYNNEI. CDR3 length equals 15 residues. The V gene end was trimmed by 8 bases and the J gene end by 4 bases; junction bases not matched to a gene: 11. The DNA of the CDR3 is TGTGCCAGCGCCAGGGACAGGGCTTTGTTCACTGAAGCTTTCTTT. This gives the protein CASARDRALFTEAFF.

The chain has TRBV5-1 and TRBJ2-1; TRBD2 aligns across 8 bases. Germline V lookup: CDR1 SGHRS, CDR2 YFSETQ. This CDR3 region has 15 residues. V dropped 0 bases and J dropped 7; count of bases not matched to a gene: 6. The CDR3 nucleotides are TGCGCCAGCAGCTTGGAAGCGGGAGTTTGGAATGAGCAGTTCTTC. Its translation is CASSLEAGVWNEQFF.

The V and J genes are TRBV15 and TRBJ2-7, with a weak D call TRBD2 (6 bases). CDR1 is LNHNV, CDR2 YYDKDF, per germline (reference sequence). V was trimmed by 3 bases and J by 5 bases, leaving 17 bases between them. The CDR3 loop spans 15 amino acids. The CDR3 loop reads CATSRGGRARDEQYF. For the CDR3, the DNA is TGTGCCACCAGCAGGGGGGGTAGGGCGAGAGACGAGCAGTACTTC.

Only one count was recorded for this clone. The rearrangement joins TRBV10-3 to TRBJ1-1; tentative D call: TRBD1 (6 bases). The CDR3 length is 15 residues. Trimming took off 3 bases at V and 1 base at J, with 12 bases between the two ends. Germline CDR1 ENHRY, CDR2 SYGVKD. The CDR3 bases are TGTGCCATCAGTGATATCGAGGGGGGGAACACTGAAGCTTTCTTT. Encoded protein: CAISDIEGGNTEAFF.

The rearrangement uses TRBV4-2 and TRBJ1-6, with TRBD1 as a possible D gene (6 bases). The CDR3 consists of 17 residues. CDR1 and CDR2 from the germline V gene are LGHNA and YNFKEQ. Deletions cut 5 bases from V and 0 bases from J, with 14 bases between. This CDR3 is CASSYGGASSYNSPLHF. The CDR3, as DNA: TGTGCCAGCAGCTACGGGGGCGCGAGCTCCTATAATTCACCCCTCCACTTT.

The chain carries TRBV4-3 and TRBJ2-2, with 9 nucleotides matching TRBD1. The CDR3 covers 17 residues. Per germline, CDR1 LGHNA and CDR2 YSLEER. V shed 3 bases and J 1 base; nucleotides not matched to a gene: 6. Here the CDR3 DNA reads TGCGCCAGCAGCCAGGATACAGGGGGCGGGAACACCGGGGAGCTGTTTTTT. Translated: CASSQDTGGGNTGELFF.

The chain couples TRBV5-6 to TRBJ1-2, with unresolved D. Germline V gene sequence: CDR1 SGHDT, CDR2 YYEEEE. The length of the CDR3 is 13 residues. The V gene lost 0 bases and the J gene lost 4 bases, with 7 bases spanning the gap. CDR3 amino acids: CASSLGSGYGYTF. CDR3 DNA: TGTGCCAGCAGCTTGGGTTCCGGCTATGGCTACACCTTC.

In nucleotides, the CDR3 is TGTGCCAGCAGTTTTCCAGTTCAAGAGACCCAGTACTTC. Translated, it gives CASSFPVQETQYF. The V and J genes are TRBV28 and TRBJ2-5, with D hard to call. Trimming stripped 3 bases from V and 2 bases from J, with 7 bases between. CDR3 size: 13 residues. The germline V gene has CDR1 MDHEN and CDR2 SYDVKM.

This chain uses TRBV9 with TRBJ1-6, with D uncertain. The CDR3 is made up of 15 amino acids. CDR1 SGDLS and CDR2 YYNGEE come from the germline V gene. V shed 3 bases and J shed 0 bases, with 7 bases lying between them. CDR3 sequence: CASSAGNSYNSPLHF. The CDR3 DNA sequence: TGTGCCAGCAGCGCCGGGAACTCCTATAATTCACCCCTCCACTTT.

Only one count was recorded for this clone. V is TRBV5-4 and J is TRBJ1-1, with a possible D match to TRBD1 (5 bases). The CDR3 covers 13 residues. The V gene lost 3 bases and the J gene lost 5 bases, with 11 bases spanning the gap. CDR1 is SGHNT, CDR2 YYREEE, per germline (reference sequence). CDR3 protein: CASSWGVETEAFF. In DNA, the CDR3 is TGTGCCAGCAGCTGGGGGGTGGAGACTGAAGCTTTCTTT.

This chain links TRBV6-5 with TRBJ1-1; D possibly corresponds to TRBD1 (5 bases). Between the trimmed V and J ends, which lost 2 bases and 7 bases, there was a span of 11 bases. The CDR3 covers 13 residues. Germline lookup yields CDR1 MNHEY and CDR2 SVGAGI. The CDR3 loop reads CASSYRQSGEAFF. As DNA, the CDR3 is TGTGCCAGCAGTTACCGACAGAGCGGTGAAGCTTTCTTT.

The chain combines TRBV5-1 with TRBJ1-5; the D gene is possibly TRBD1 (5 bases). The germline V gene encodes CDR1 SGHRS and CDR2 YFSETQ. The V gene lost 4 bases and the J gene lost 5 bases, with 16 bases spanning the gap. The CDR3 consists of 15 residues. In DNA, the CDR3 is TGCGCCAGCAGCCCCACCAGGGTATTCGATCAGCCCCAGCATTTT. Translation: CASSPTRVFDQPQHF.

The rearrangement uses TRBV24-1 and TRBJ2-3, with D perhaps matching TRBD1 or TRBD2 (5 bases each). Trimming removed 4 bases at V and 5 bases at J, with 18 bases between. Germline loops: CDR1 KGHDR, CDR2 SFDVKD. The CDR3 has 16 amino acids. The CDR3 sequence: CATSDPRGSRVDTQYF. CDR3 coding DNA: TGTGCCACCAGTGACCCCCGGGGCTCCCGAGTAGATACGCAGTATTTT.